One and the same sample provided the 12 T cell receptor beta chains below, sequenced in a study of blood T cell repertoires in COVID-19. Clones were read by immunoSEQ multiplex PCR, and TCRdb kept only the in-frame ones, dropping some. The repertoire has approximately 140,000 clones, roughly 87% of them found once; the top ten carry 4% to 5%. Source material: peripheral blood. The origin of the receptors is an older woman with active or convalescent COVID-19.

This chain connects TRBV5-4 to TRBJ1-2, with D unresolved. Germline assignment: CDR1 SGHNT and CDR2 YYREEE (reference sequence). The CDR3 is 16 amino acids. V was clipped by 0 bases and J by 4 bases, with 16 bases between them. CDR3 region: CASSLGRSKSPYGYTF. For the CDR3, the DNA is TGTGCCAGCAGCTTGGGGCGGAGCAAGTCCCCCTATGGCTACACCTTC.

J is TRBJ1-6 and V is TRBV6-6; D is ambiguous. The CDR3 is made up of 13 amino acids. CDR1 MNHNY and CDR2 SVGAGI come from the germline V gene (reference sequence). V lost 8 bases, J lost 7 bases, and 12 bases lay in between. The CDR3 nucleotides are TGTGCCAGCGGACTAACGGGGAATTCACCCCTCCACTTT. Residues: CASGLTGNSPLHF.

The CDR3 loop reads CASSIPGQGSDTQYF. Written as DNA, the CDR3 is TGTGCCAGCAGCATACCGGGACAGGGATCGGATACGCAGTATTTT. The chain links TRBV3-1 (or the pseudogene TRBV3-2) to TRBJ2-3; 9 bases fit TRBD1. Germline lookup yields CDR1 LGHDT and CDR2 YNNKEL (reference sequence). V shed 5 bases, J shed 6 bases, and the junction held 9 bases outside the gene matches. The CDR3 spans 15 residues.

V is TRBV2 and J is TRBJ1-2, with 11 bases that match TRBD1. The CDR3 sequence is 14 residues long. Germline V gene lookup returns CDR1 SNHLY and CDR2 FYNNEI. After removal of 6 bases from V and 4 bases from J, the junction contained 4 bases not matched to a gene. The CDR3: CASSRTGGPYGYTF. In DNA form, the CDR3 reads TGTGCCAGCAGCCGGACAGGGGGCCCCTATGGCTACACCTTC.

In this sample, this clone turned up once. CDR3 protein: CASSSYTAGVEKLFF. CDR3 DNA sequence: TGTGCCAGCTCGTCTTATACAGCGGGAGTGGAAAAACTGTTTTTT. The chain has TRBV18 and TRBJ1-4; unclear D gene. Trimming removed 6 bases from V and 8 bases from J, with 19 bases in between. The V gene's germline CDR1 is KGHSH and CDR2 LQKENI. The CDR3 has 15 residues.

The rearrangement joins TRBV4-3 to TRBJ2-2; the D is unclear. This CDR3 has 15 residues. The V gene lost 0 bases and the J gene lost 1 base, with 6 bases spanning the gap. Per germline, CDR1 LGHNA and CDR2 YSLEER. The CDR3 is CASSQDWQNTGELFF. CDR3 DNA sequence: TGCGCCAGCAGCCAAGACTGGCAGAACACCGGGGAGCTGTTTTTT.

The rearrangement uses TRBV4-1 and TRBJ2-7, with D unclear. CDR3 length: 14 amino acids. The germline CDR1 and CDR2 sequences are MGHRA and YSYEKL. With 0 bases removed from V and 3 bases from J, the gap between germline ends came to 9 bases. Here the CDR3 DNA reads TGCGCCAGCAGCCAAGATTTGGCTTTCTACGAGCAGTACTTC. This gives the protein CASSQDLAFYEQYF.

This clone showed up just once. V and J are TRBV6-6 and TRBJ1-2, with D possibly TRBD1 on 5 matching bases. The CDR3 sequence is 14 residues long. V was pared by 0 bases and J by 0 bases, with 5 bases between. The germline CDR1 and CDR2 sequences are MNHNY and SVGAGI (reference sequence). The CDR3 DNA reads TGTGCCAGCAGTTACTCACAGGCTAACTATGGCTACACCTTC. This codes for CASSYSQANYGYTF.

The rearrangement links TRBV27 to TRBJ2-7; D unresolved. V was cut by 2 bases and J by 2 bases, with 7 bases left in between. Per germline, CDR1 MNHEY and CDR2 SMNVEV (reference sequence). The CDR3 extends over 13 amino acids. The CDR3 sequence is CASSLRRAYEQYF. CDR3 nucleotide sequence: TGTGCCAGCAGTTTAAGACGGGCCTACGAGCAGTACTTC.

J is TRBJ1-3 and V is TRBV5-5; D might be TRBD1 (5 bases). The V gene's germline CDR1 is SGHKS and CDR2 YYEKEE (reference sequence). The CDR3 is made up of 15 amino acids. Deletions cut 4 bases from V and 1 base from J, with 12 bases between. CDR3 amino acids: CASSLNQGSGNTIYF. In DNA form, the CDR3 reads TGTGCCAGCAGCCTGAATCAGGGTTCTGGAAACACCATATATTTT.

The chain uses TRBV2 and TRBJ1-4; D might be TRBD1 (5 bases). V shed 4 bases and J shed 4 bases, with 10 bases lying between them. This CDR3 contains 14 residues. Germline V gives CDR1 SNHLY, CDR2 FYNNEI. The chain's CDR3 is CASSVGLVNEKLFF. The CDR3 DNA reads TGTGCCAGCAGTGTGGGGCTGGTTAATGAAAAACTGTTTTTT.

This clone has a count of ten or more. The chain employs TRBV27 and TRBJ1-6; 7 bases map to TRBD1. After removal of 4 bases from V and 7 bases from J, the junction contained 7 bases not matched to a gene. The CDR3 is made up of 15 amino acids. Looked up from germline, CDR1 is MNHEY and CDR2 is SMNVEV (reference sequence). The CDR3 DNA reads TGTGCCAGCAGTTCCCTGACAGGGTCGAATTCACCCCTCCACTTT. Protein sequence: CASSSLTGSNSPLHF.